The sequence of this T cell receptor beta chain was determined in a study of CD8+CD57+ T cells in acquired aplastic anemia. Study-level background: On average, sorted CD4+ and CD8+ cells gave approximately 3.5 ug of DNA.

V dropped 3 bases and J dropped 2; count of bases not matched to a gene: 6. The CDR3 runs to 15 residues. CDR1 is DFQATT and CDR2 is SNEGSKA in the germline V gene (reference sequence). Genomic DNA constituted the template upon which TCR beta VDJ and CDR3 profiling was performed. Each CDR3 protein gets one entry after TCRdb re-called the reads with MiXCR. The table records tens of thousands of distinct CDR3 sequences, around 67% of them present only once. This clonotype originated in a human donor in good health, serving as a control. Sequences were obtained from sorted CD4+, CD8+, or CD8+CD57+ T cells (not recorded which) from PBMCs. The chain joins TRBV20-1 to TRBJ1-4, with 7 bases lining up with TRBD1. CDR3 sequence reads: CSASRDSGTNEKLFF. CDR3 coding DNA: TGCAGTGCTAGTAGGGACAGTGGGACTAATGAAAAACTGTTTTTT.